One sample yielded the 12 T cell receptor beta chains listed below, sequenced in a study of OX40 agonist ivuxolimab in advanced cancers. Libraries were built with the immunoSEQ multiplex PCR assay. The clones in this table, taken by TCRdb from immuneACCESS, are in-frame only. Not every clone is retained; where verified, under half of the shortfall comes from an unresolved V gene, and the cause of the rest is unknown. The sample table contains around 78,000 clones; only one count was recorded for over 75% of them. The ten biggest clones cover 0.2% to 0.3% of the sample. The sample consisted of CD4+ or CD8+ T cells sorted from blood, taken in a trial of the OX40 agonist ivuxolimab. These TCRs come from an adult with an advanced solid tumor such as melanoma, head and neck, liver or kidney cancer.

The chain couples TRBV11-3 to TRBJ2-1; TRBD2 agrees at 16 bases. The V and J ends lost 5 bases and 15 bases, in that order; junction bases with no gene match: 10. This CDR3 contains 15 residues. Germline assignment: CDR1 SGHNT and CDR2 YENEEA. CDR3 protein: CASSGDGTSGRGRFF. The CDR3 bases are TGTGCCAGCAGCGGGGACGGGACTAGCGGGAGGGGGAGGTTCTTC.

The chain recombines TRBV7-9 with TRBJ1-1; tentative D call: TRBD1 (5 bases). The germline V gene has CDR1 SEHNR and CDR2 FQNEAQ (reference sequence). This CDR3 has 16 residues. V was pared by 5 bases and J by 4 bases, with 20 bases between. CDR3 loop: CASSQERGSLVTEAFF. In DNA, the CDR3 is TGTGCCAGCAGCCAGGAACGGGGGAGCCTCGTCACTGAAGCTTTCTTT.

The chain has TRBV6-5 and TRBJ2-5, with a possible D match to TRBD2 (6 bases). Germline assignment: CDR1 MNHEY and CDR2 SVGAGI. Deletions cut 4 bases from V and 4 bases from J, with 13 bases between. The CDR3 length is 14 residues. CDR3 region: CASSSDSRGETQYF. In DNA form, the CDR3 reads TGTGCCAGCAGTTCCGACTCGCGGGGAGAGACCCAGTACTTC.

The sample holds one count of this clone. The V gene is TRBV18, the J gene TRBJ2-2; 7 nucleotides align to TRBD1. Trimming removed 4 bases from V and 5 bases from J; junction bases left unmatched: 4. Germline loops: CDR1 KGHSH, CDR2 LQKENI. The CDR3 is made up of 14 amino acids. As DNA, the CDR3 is TGTGCCAGCTCACAGGGACAGAATACCGGGGAGCTGTTTTTT. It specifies CASSQGQNTGELFF.

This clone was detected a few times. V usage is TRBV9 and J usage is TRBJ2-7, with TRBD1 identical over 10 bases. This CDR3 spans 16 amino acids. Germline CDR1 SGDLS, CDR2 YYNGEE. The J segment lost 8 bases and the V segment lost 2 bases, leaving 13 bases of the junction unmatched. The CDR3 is CASSVTVGDRGIKQYF. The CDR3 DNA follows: TGTGCCAGCAGCGTTACCGTCGGGGACAGGGGTATAAAGCAGTACTTC.

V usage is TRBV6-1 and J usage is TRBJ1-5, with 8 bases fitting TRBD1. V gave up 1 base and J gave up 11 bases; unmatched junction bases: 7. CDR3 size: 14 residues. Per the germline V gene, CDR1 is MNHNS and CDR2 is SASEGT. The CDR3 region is CASSEGAGTGTQHF. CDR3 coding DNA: TGTGCCAGCAGTGAAGGGGCGGGGACAGGAACCCAGCATTTT.

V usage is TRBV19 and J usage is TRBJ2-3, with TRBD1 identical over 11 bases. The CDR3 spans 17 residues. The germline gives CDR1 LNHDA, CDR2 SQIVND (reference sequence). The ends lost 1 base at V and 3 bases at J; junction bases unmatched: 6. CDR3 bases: TGTGCCAGTAGTATAGGGACAGGGGGCGGAGTAACAGATACGCAGTATTTT. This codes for CASSIGTGGGVTDTQYF.

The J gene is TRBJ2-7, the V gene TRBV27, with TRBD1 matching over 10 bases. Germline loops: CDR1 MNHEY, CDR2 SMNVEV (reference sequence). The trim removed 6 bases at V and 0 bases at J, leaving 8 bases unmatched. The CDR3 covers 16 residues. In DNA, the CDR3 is TGTGCCAGCAGCCGGGGACAGGGGCTTAGCTCCTACGAGCAGTACTTC. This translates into CASSRGQGLSSYEQYF.

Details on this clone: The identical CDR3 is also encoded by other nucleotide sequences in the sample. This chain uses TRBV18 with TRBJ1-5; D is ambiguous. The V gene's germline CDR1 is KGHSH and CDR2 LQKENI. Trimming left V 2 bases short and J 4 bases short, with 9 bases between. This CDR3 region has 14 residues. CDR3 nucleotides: TGTGCCAGCTCACCATCCTCCGGAAATCAGCCCCAGCATTTT. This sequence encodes CASSPSSGNQPQHF.

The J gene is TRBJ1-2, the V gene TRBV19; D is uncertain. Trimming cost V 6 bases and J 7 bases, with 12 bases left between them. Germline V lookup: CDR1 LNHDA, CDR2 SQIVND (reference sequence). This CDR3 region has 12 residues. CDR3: CASSTWGTGYTF. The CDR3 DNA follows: TGTGCCAGTAGCACCTGGGGTACTGGCTACACCTTC. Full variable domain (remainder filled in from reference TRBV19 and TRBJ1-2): DGGITQSPKYLFRKEGQNVTLSCEQNLNHDAMYWYRQDPGQGLRLIYYSQIVNDFQKGDIAEGYSVSREKKESFPLTVTSAQKNPTAFYLCASSTWGTGYTFGSGTRLTVV.

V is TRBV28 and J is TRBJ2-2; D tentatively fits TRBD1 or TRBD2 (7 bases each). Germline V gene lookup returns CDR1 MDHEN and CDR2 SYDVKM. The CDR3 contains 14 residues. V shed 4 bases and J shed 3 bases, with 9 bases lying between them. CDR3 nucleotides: TGTGCCAGCAGTTCAGGGGGGGACACCGGGGAGCTGTTTTTT. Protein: CASSSGGDTGELFF.

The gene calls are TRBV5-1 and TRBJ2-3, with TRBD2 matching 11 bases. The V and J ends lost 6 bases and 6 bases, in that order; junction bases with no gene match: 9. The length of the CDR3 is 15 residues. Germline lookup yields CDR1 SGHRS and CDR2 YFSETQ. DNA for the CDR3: TGCGCCAGCACGACTAGCGGGATTCATCAGGATACGCAGTATTTT. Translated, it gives CASTTSGIHQDTQYF. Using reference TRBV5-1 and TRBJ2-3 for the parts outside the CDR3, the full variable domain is KAGVTQTPRYLIKTRGQQVTLSCSPISGHRSVSWYQQTPGQGLQFLFEYFSETQRNKGNFPGRFSGRQFSNSRSEMNVSTLELGDSALYLCASTTSGIHQDTQYFGPGTRLTVL.